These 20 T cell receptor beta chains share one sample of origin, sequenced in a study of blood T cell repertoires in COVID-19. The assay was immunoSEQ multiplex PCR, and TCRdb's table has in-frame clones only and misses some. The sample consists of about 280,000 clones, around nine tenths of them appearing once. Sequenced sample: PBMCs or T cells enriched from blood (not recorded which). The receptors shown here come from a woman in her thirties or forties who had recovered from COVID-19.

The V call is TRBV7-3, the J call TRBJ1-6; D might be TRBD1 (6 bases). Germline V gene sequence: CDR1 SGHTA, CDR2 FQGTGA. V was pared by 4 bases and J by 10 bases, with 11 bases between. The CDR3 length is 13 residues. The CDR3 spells CASSYLRGSPLHF. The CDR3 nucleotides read TGTGCCAGCAGCTACCTCAGGGGATCACCCCTCCACTTT.

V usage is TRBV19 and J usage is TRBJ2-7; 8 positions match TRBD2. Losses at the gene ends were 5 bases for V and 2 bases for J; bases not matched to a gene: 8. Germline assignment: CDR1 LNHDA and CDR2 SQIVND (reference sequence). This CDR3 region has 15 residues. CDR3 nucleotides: TGTGCCAGTAGTGCCCTGACTAGCGTCGCCTACGAGCAGTACTTC. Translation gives CASSALTSVAYEQYF.

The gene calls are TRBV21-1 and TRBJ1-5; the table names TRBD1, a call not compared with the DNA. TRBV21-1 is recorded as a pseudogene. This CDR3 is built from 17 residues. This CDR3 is CASSKAPDRTVPQPQHF. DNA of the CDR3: TGTGCCAGCAGCAAAGCCCCCGACAGGACAGTCCCACAGCCCCAGCATTTT.

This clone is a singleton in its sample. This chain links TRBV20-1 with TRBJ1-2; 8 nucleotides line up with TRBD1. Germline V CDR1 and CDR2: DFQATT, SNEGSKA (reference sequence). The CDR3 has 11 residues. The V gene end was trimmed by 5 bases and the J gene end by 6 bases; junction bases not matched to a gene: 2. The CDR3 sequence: CSAARGHGYTF. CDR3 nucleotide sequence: TGCAGTGCTGCCAGGGGGCATGGCTACACCTTC.

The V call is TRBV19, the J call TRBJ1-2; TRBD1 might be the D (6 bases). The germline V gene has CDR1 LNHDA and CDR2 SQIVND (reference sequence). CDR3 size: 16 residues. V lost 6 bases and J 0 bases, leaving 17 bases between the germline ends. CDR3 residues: CASSPNPPGANYGYTF. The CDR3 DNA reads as TGTGCCAGTAGCCCAAACCCTCCAGGGGCTAACTATGGCTACACCTTC.

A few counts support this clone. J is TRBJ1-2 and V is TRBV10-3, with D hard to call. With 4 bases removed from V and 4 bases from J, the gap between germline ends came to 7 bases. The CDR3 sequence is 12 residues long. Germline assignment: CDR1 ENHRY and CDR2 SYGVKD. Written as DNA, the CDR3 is TGTGCCATCAGTGCCCCCGGCTATGGCTACACCTTC. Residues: CAISAPGYGYTF.

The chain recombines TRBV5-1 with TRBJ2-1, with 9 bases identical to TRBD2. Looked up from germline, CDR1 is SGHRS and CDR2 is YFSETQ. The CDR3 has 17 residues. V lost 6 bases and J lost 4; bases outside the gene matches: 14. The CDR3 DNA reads TGCGCCAGCACCATCGCTAGCGGGGCATGGGGTTACAATGAGCAGTTCTTC. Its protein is CASTIASGAWGYNEQFF.

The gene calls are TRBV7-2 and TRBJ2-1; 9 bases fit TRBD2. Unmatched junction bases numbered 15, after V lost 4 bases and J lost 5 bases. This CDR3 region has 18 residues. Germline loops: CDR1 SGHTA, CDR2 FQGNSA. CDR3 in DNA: TGTGCCAGCAGCTCCCAAGGGACTAGCCGCTCTGCTCACAATGAGCAGTTCTTC. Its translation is CASSSQGTSRSAHNEQFF.

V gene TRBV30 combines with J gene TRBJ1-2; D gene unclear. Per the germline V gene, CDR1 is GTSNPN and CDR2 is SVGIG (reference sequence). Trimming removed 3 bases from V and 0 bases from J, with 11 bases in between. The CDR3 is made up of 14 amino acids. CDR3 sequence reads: CAWRVDGANYGYTF. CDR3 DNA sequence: TGTGCCTGGAGGGTTGACGGAGCTAACTATGGCTACACCTTC.

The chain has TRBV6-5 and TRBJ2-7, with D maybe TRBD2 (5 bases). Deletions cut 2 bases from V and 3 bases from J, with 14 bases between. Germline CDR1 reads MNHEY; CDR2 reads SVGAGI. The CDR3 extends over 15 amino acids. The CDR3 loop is CASSYGERTNYEQYF. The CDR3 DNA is TGTGCCAGCAGTTACGGGGAGAGGACGAACTACGAGCAGTACTTC.

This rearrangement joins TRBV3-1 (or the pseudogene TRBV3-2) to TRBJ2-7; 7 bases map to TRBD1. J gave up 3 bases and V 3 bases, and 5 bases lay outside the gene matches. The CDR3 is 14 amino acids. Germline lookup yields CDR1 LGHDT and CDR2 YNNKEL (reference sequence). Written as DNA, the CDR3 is TGTGCCAGCAGCCAGTGGGACAGAGGCTACGAGCAGTACTTC. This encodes CASSQWDRGYEQYF.

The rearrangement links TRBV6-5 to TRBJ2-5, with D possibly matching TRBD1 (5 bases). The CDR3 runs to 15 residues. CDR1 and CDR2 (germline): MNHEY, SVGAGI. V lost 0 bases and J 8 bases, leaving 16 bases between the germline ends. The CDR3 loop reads CASSYSSQGMDTQYF. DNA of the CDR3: TGTGCCAGCAGTTACTCGAGCCAGGGTATGGATACCCAGTACTTC.

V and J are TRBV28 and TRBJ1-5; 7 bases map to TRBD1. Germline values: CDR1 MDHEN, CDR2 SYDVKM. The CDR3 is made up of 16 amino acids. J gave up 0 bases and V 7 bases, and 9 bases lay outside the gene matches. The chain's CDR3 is CASTRSTGFSNQPQHF. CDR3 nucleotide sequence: TGTGCCAGCACCAGATCGACAGGGTTTAGCAATCAGCCCCAGCATTTT.

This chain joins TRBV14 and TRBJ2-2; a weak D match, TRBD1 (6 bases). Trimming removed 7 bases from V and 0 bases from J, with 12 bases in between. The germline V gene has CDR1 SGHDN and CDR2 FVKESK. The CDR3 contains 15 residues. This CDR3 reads CASNKQGTNTGELFF. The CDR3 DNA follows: TGTGCCAGCAACAAACAGGGCACGAACACCGGGGAGCTGTTTTTT.

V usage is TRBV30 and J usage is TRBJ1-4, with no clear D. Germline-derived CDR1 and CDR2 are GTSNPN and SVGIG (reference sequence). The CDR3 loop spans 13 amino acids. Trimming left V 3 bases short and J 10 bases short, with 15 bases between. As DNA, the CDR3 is TGTGCCTGGAGCCCCGGGGAGGATGGAAAACTGTTTTTT. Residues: CAWSPGEDGKLFF.

CDR3 coding DNA: TGCGCCAGCAGTGAAAAGAACAGATACTTTAATTCACCCCTCCACTTT. It yields the protein CASSEKNRYFNSPLHF. This sequence joins TRBV10-2 and TRBJ1-6; D gene uncertain. The germline gives CDR1 WSHSY, CDR2 SAAADI. The CDR3 is made up of 16 amino acids. V was shortened by 3 bases and J by 6 bases, with 15 bases between the two germline ends.

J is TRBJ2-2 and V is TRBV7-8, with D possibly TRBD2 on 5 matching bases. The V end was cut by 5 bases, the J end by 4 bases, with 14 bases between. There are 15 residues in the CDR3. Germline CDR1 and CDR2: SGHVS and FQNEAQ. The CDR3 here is CASSVLTSGTGELFF. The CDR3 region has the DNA TGTGCCAGCAGCGTACTGACAAGCGGCACCGGGGAGCTGTTTTTT.

The CDR3 region has the DNA TGTGCCACCAGTGATTCCTCTGGCGGGAGGGCCTACAATGAGCAGTTCTTC. Amino acid sequence: CATSDSSGGRAYNEQFF. J is TRBJ2-1 and V is TRBV24-1, with 9 bases that match TRBD2. J gave up 2 bases and V 2 bases, and 6 bases lay outside the gene matches. The germline V gene has CDR1 KGHDR and CDR2 SFDVKD. The CDR3 length is 17 residues.

The CDR3 loop is CASSLTSGRGNEQFF. CDR3 nucleotide sequence: TGTGCCAGCAGTCTGACTAGCGGGAGAGGGAATGAGCAGTTCTTC. The chain recombines TRBV28 with TRBJ2-1, with TRBD2 matching over 12 bases. This CDR3 is 15 amino acids long. Germline values: CDR1 MDHEN, CDR2 SYDVKM. V lost 5 bases and J lost 7; bases outside the gene matches: 6.

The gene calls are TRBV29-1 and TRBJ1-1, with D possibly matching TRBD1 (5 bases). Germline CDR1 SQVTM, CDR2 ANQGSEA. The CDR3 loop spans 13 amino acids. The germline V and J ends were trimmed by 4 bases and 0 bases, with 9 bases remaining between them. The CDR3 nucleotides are TGCAGCGTTGTGACAGCAATGAACACTGAAGCTTTCTTT. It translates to CSVVTAMNTEAFF.